These 3 T cell receptor beta chains came from one sample sequenced in a study of neoadjuvant anti-PD-1 for oral cavity cancer. Sequenced by immunoSEQ multiplex PCR; TCRdb stores in-frame clones only, minus some. The sample contains around 81,000 clones, under 85% of which appear only once. The source was PBMCs, collected before nivolumab (anti-PD-1) treatment. The receptors were sampled from a person between 40 and 80 years old with oral cavity squamous cell carcinoma.

This clone was observed a single time. The rearrangement uses TRBV29-1 and TRBJ2-7; 7 nucleotides line up with TRBD2. Germline trimming cut 1 base from V and 5 bases from J; bases unmatched to any gene: 11. There are 15 residues in the CDR3. CDR1 is SQVTM and CDR2 is ANQGSEA in the germline V gene. The CDR3 DNA reads as TGCAGCGTTGAAGGGGCCGGGACTACGACCAACGAGCAGTACTTC. Translation: CSVEGAGTTTNEQYF.

This chain links TRBV10-3 with TRBJ1-2; no clear D. CDR1 and CDR2 from the germline V gene are ENHRY and SYGVKD. CDR3 size: 14 residues. Trimming removed 3 bases at V and 0 bases at J, with 8 bases between. This CDR3 reads CAISDKGANYGYTF. The CDR3 DNA is TGTGCCATCAGTGATAAGGGAGCTAACTATGGCTACACCTTC.

The chain links TRBV28 to TRBJ2-1; 9 nucleotides agree with TRBD1. The trim removed 8 bases at V and 4 bases at J, leaving 9 bases unmatched. This CDR3 spans 15 amino acids. Per the germline V gene, CDR1 is MDHEN and CDR2 is SYDVKM. The CDR3 DNA reads TGTGCCAGCGGGTTTACAGGGGGCGGGTACAATGAGCAGTTCTTC. Translated: CASGFTGGGYNEQFF.